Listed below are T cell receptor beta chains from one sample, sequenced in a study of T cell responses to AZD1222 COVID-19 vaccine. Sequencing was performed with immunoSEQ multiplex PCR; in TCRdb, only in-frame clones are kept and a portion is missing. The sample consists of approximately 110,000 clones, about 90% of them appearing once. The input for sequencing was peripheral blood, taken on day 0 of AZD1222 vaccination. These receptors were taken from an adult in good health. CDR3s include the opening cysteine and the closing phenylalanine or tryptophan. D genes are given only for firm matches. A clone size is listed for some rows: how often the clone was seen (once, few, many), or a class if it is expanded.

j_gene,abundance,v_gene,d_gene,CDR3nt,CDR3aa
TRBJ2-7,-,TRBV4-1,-,TGCGCCAGCAGCCAAACAGGGGGGCTAGCGGGACGGACCTACGAGCAGTACTTC,CASSQTGGLAGRTYEQYF
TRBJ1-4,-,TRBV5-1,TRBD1,TGCGCCAGCAGCGAGTCACAGGGGGCGGGGGAAAAACTGTTTTTT,CASSESQGAGEKLFF
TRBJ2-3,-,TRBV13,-,TGTGCCAGCAGCCCCCTGTATGGCGGCACAGATACGCAGTATTTT,CASSPLYGGTDTQYF
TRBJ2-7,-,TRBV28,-,TGTGCCAGCAGTCCCCGGAGGGGCCACTACGAGCAGTACTTC,CASSPRRGHYEQYF
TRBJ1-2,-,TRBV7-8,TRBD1,TGTGCCAGCAGCTGGGGACAGGCGATAGACTATGGCTACACCTTC,CASSWGQAIDYGYTF
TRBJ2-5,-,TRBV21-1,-,TGTGCCAGCAGCAAAGTTCGGGCCCAGTACTTC,CASSKVRAQYF
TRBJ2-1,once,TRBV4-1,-,TGCGCCAGCAGCCAAGGTCCCCTAGAGAATGAGCAGTTCTTC,CASSQGPLENEQFF
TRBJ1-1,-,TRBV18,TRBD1,TGTGCCAGCTCTCCCAACAGGGGCGGTGGCACTGAAGCTTTCTTT,CASSPNRGGGTEAFF
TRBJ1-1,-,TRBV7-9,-,TGTGCCAGCAGCCGTCAAGAGGGAGTAGAAGCTTTCTTT,CASSRQEGVEAFF
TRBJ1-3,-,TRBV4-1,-,TGCGCCAGCAGCCAATCAGGGTACTCTGGAAACACCATATATTTT,CASSQSGYSGNTIYF
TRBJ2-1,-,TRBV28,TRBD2,TGTGCCAGCAGTTTGGTATATAGCGGGGGGGCCTACAATGAGCAGTTCTTC,CASSLVYSGGAYNEQFF
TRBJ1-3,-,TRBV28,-,TGTGCCAGCAGTTTGGTTCAGGGAACTGGAAACACCATATATTTT,CASSLVQGTGNTIYF
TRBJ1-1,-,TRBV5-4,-,TGTGCCAGCAGCTTTCTCAGCCAGAACACTGAAGCTTTCTTT,CASSFLSQNTEAFF
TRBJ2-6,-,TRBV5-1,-,TGCGCCAGCAGCTTGGATGTTCGGAGCTCTGGGGCCAACGTCCTGACTTTC,CASSLDVRSSGANVLTF
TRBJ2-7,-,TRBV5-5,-,TGTGCCAGCAGCTTGTGGAGAGGGGAGAGCGAGCAGTACTTC,CASSLWRGESEQYF
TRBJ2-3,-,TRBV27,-,TGTGCCAGCAGTCGAACTAGATTAGCGCAGAGCACAGATACGCAGTATTTT,CASSRTRLAQSTDTQYF
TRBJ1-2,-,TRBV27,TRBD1,TGTGCCAGCAGTCCGGGGACAGGGTCAATCTTGTATGGCTACACCTTC,CASSPGTGSILYGYTF
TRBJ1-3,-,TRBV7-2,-,TGTGCCAGCAGCTTAAGCTCTGGAAACACCATATATTTT,CASSLSSGNTIYF
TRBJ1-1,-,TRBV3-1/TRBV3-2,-,TGTGCCTTTGGGCAGATAGTCACTGAAGCTTTCTTT,CAFGQIVTEAFF
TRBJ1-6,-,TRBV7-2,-,TGTGCCAGCAGCTCCGAGTGGAATTCACCCCTCCACTTT,CASSSEWNSPLHF
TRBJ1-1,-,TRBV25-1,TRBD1,TGTGCCAGCAGGGACAGGGACGTCACTGAAGCTTTCTTT,CASRDRDVTEAFF
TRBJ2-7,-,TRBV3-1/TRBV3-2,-,TGTGCCAGCAGCCAGGGGACGTACTCCTACGAGCAGTACTTC,CASSQGTYSYEQYF
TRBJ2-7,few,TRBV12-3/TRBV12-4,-,TGTGCCAGCAGTTTAGGGTACGAGCAGTACTTC,CASSLGYEQYF
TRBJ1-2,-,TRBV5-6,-,TGTGCCAGCAGCTTGGGAGCCGGGGGCAATGGCTACACCTTC,CASSLGAGGNGYTF
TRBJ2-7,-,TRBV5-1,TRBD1,TGCGCCAGCAACAGGGGGCCTAACGAGCAGTACTTC,CASNRGPNEQYF
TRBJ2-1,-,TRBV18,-,TGTGCCAGCTCACCAACTGTTGCTAGCTCCTACAATGAGCAGTTCTTC,CASSPTVASSYNEQFF
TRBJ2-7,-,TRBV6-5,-,TGTGCCAGCAGTAGCCGTCCAGGGCGAGAGCAGTACTTC,CASSSRPGREQYF
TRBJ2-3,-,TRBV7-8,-,TGTGCCAGCACCTTGGGCACAGATACGCAGTATTTT,CASTLGTDTQYF
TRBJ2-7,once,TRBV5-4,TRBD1,TGTGCCAGCAGACAGGGGCCCCTCGTGTACGAGCAGTACTTC,CASRQGPLVYEQYF
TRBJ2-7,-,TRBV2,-,TGTGCCAGCAGTCAGGGAGGCGACCCCTACGAGCAGTACTTC,CASSQGGDPYEQYF
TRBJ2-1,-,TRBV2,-,TGTGCCAGCAGTGAATGGGTAGATTACAATGAGCAGTTCTTC,CASSEWVDYNEQFF
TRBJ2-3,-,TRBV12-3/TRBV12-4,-,TGTGCCAGCAGTTTTGGTTCGCGGGATACGCAGTATTTT,CASSFGSRDTQYF
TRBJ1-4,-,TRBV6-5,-,TGTGCCAGCCGAACTGGTAGTTTGGACGAAAAACTGTTTTTT,CASRTGSLDEKLFF
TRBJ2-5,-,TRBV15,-,TGTGCCACCAGCAGCGGTTGGGAGACCCAGTACTTC,CATSSGWETQYF
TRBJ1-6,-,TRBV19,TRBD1,TGTGCCAGTAGTCAGGGGACAGGGGTTAATTCACCCCTCCACTTT,CASSQGTGVNSPLHF
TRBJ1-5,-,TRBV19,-,TGTGCCAGTAGTGGGGAATTTGAGCCCCAGCATTTT,CASSGEFEPQHF
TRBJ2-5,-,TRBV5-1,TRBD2,TGCGCCAGCACCCCGGGACTAGCGGCAGAGACCCAGTACTTC,CASTPGLAAETQYF
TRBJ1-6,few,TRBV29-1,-,TGCAGCGTTTCGGCAGGGCCCCCCGGTTCACCCCTCCACTTT,CSVSAGPPGSPLHF
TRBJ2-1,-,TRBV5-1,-,TGCGCCAGCAGCTTGATCCGCAATGAGCAGTTCTTC,CASSLIRNEQFF
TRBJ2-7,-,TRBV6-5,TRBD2,TGTGCCAGCACCCGAACTAGCGGGCATTCCTACGAGCAGTACTTC,CASTRTSGHSYEQYF
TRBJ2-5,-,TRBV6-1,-,TGTGCCAGCAGTGATCAGGCTGGGTTCCCCCAGTACTTC,CASSDQAGFPQYF
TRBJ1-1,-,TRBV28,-,TGTGCCAGCAGTTTATTTCTATCGGATCACACTGAAGCTTTCTTT,CASSLFLSDHTEAFF
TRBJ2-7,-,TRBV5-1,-,TGCGCCAGCAGCTTGGACGGTCCTACAGGTTACGAGCAGTACTTC,CASSLDGPTGYEQYF
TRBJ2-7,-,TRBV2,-,TGTGCCAGCAGGGAATTCTACGAGCAGTACTTC,CASREFYEQYF
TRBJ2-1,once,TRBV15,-,TGTGCCACCAGCAGAGGAGTTAGCGATGAGCAGTTCTTC,CATSRGVSDEQFF
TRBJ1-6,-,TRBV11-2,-,TGTGCCAGCAGCTCCCGGACGGATTATTCACCCCTCCACTTT,CASSSRTDYSPLHF
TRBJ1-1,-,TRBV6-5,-,TGTGCCAGCCGGTATCAGGATACTGAAGCTTTCTTT,CASRYQDTEAFF
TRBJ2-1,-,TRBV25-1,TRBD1,TGTGCCAGCAGTAAAGGGACAGGGGGCTACAATGAGCAGTTCTTC,CASSKGTGGYNEQFF
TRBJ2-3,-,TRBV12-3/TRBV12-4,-,TGTGCCAGCAGTCCACAGTCGGCAGATACGCAGTATTTT,CASSPQSADTQYF
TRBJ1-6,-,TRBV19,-,TGTGCCAGTAAAAATGCGGCCAGGGTGGATTCACCCCTCCACTTT,CASKNAARVDSPLHF
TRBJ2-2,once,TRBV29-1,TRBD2,TGCAGCGTTGAAACTAGCGGGAACACCGGGGAGCTGTTTTTT,CSVETSGNTGELFF
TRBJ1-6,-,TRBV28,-,TGTGCCAGCGGGACAAGTTTTTCACCCCTCCACTTT,CASGTSFSPLHF
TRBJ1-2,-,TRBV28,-,TGTGCCAGCAGTTTATTGGGTGGCTACACCTTC,CASSLLGGYTF
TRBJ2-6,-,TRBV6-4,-,TGTGCCACCAGGGGTTCTGGGGCCAACGTCCTGACTTTC,CATRGSGANVLTF
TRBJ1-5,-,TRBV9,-,TGTGCCAGCAGCAATAAAACAGTCAGCAATCAGCCCCAGCATTTT,CASSNKTVSNQPQHF
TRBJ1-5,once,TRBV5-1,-,TGCGCCAGCAGCTTGTCAGGGGAAATTAATCAGCCCCAGCATTTT,CASSLSGEINQPQHF
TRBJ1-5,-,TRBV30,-,TGTGCCTGGAGTGTACAAAGGGGAAGTCAGCCCCAGCATTTT,CAWSVQRGSQPQHF
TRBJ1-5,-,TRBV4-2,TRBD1,TGTGCCAGCAGCCAAGACGCCCCGGGACAGCTAACTTATAGCAATCAGCCCCAGCATTTT,CASSQDAPGQLTYSNQPQHF
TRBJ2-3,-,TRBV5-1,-,TGCGCCAGCAGCTTGGTCCGGCCTGGCACAGATACGCAGTATTTT,CASSLVRPGTDTQYF